These T cell receptor beta chains were read from a single sample in a study of OX40 agonist ivuxolimab in advanced cancers. TCRdb's table, derived via immunoSEQ multiplex PCR, lists solely in-frame clones and lacks some. The sample shows over 85,000 clones, approximately 90% of them seen only once. The source was CD4+ or CD8+ T cells sorted from blood, collected in a trial of the OX40 agonist ivuxolimab. These receptors originate from an adult with an advanced solid tumor such as melanoma, head and neck, liver or kidney cancer. Each CDR3 is given with its conserved first and last residue. D genes are given only for firm matches. Not all rows give a size; the values are once, few, many and, for expanded clones, a class.

J: TRBJ1-1; size: .; length: 15; D: .; V: TRBV21-1; CDR3: CASSKVEGEDTEAFF; DNA: TGTGCCAGCAGCAAAGTAGAGGGCGAGGACACTGAAGCTTTCTTT
J: TRBJ1-2; size: once; length: 15; D: TRBD1; V: TRBV27; CDR3: CASSLSWGTGNGYTF; DNA: TGTGCCAGCAGTTTATCGTGGGGGACAGGGAATGGCTACACCTTC
J: TRBJ2-5; size: .; length: 15; D: .; V: TRBV5-4; CDR3: CASSLARPLQETQYF; DNA: TGTGCCAGCAGCTTGGCCCGACCGCTCCAAGAGACCCAGTACTTC
J: TRBJ2-2; size: .; length: 12; D: .; V: TRBV19; CDR3: CASSFYTGELFF; DNA: TGTGCCAGTAGTTTCTACACCGGGGAGCTGTTTTTT
J: TRBJ1-5; size: few; length: 15; D: .; V: TRBV30; CDR3: CAWRPTGGRDQPQHF; DNA: TGTGCCTGGAGACCTACTGGGGGGCGAGATCAGCCCCAGCATTTT
J: TRBJ2-7; size: .; length: 15; D: TRBD2; V: TRBV5-1; CDR3: CASSSTSGSSYEQYF; DNA: TGCGCCAGCAGCTCGACTAGCGGGAGCTCCTACGAGCAGTACTTC
J: TRBJ1-2; size: .; length: 11; D: TRBD1; V: TRBV20-1; CDR3: CSARDGQADRF; DNA: TGCAGTGCTAGAGATGGACAGGCCGATCGCTTC
J: TRBJ2-7; size: .; length: 13; D: TRBD2; V: TRBV5-1; CDR3: CASSFAGEGEQYF; DNA: TGCGCCAGCAGCTTTGCGGGGGAAGGCGAGCAGTACTTC
J: TRBJ2-1; size: once; length: 14; D: .; V: TRBV6-6; CDR3: CASTRVISYNEQFF; DNA: TGTGCCAGCACGAGGGTCATCTCCTACAATGAGCAGTTCTTC
J: TRBJ2-1; size: .; length: 15; D: TRBD1; V: TRBV7-2; CDR3: CASSLVGGGWNEQFF; DNA: TGTGCCAGCAGCTTAGTAGGGGGCGGGTGGAATGAGCAGTTCTTC
J: TRBJ2-1; size: .; length: 17; D: .; V: TRBV19; CDR3: CASSKYPTGGDVNEQFF; DNA: TGTGCCAGTAGTAAATACCCTACAGGGGGGGATGTCAATGAGCAGTTCTTC
J: TRBJ2-7; size: .; length: 15; D: .; V: TRBV5-1; CDR3: CASSFGSQGSYEQYF; DNA: TGCGCCAGCAGTTTCGGGTCTCAGGGTTCCTACGAGCAGTACTTC
J: TRBJ2-1; size: .; length: 15; D: TRBD2; V: TRBV7-9; CDR3: CASSLGSGSFDEQFF; DNA: TGTGCCAGCAGCTTAGGTAGCGGGAGTTTCGACGAGCAGTTCTTC
J: TRBJ2-7; size: once; length: 14; D: .; V: TRBV28; CDR3: CASSLTGPTYEQYF; DNA: TGTGCCAGCAGTTTAACAGGGCCCACCTACGAGCAGTACTTC
J: TRBJ1-4; size: .; length: 14; D: .; V: TRBV6-1; CDR3: CASRTKGTNEKLFF; DNA: TGTGCCAGCCGGACAAAAGGAACTAATGAAAAACTGTTTTTT
J: TRBJ2-4; size: .; length: 14; D: TRBD1; V: TRBV27; CDR3: CASSYGQGPNIQYF; DNA: TGTGCCAGCAGTTATGGACAGGGACCCAACATTCAGTACTTC
J: TRBJ1-5; size: .; length: 13; D: .; V: TRBV19; CDR3: CASSIEGGKPQHF; DNA: TGTGCCAGTAGTATAGAGGGCGGAAAGCCCCAGCATTTT
J: TRBJ2-1; size: .; length: 15; D: .; V: TRBV5-5; CDR3: CASSLGSTLSNEQFF; DNA: TGTGCCAGCAGCTTGGGCAGTACTTTATCGAATGAGCAGTTCTTC
J: TRBJ1-3; size: .; length: 13; D: TRBD1; V: TRBV10-3; CDR3: CAISTGARDTIYF; DNA: TGTGCCATCAGTACAGGGGCCCGAGACACCATATATTTT
J: TRBJ2-7; size: once; length: 13; D: TRBD1; V: TRBV27; CDR3: CASGAGTVREQYF; DNA: TGTGCCAGCGGGGCCGGGACAGTACGCGAGCAGTACTTC
J: TRBJ2-3; size: .; length: 15; D: .; V: TRBV15; CDR3: CATSREGDSTDTQYF; DNA: TGTGCCACCAGCAGAGAGGGGGATAGCACAGATACGCAGTATTTT
J: TRBJ1-6; size: .; length: 15; D: .; V: TRBV7-2; CDR3: CASSRRDGTNSPLHF; DNA: TGTGCCAGCAGCCGGAGGGACGGAACCAATTCACCCCTCCACTTT
J: TRBJ1-2; size: .; length: 14; D: .; V: TRBV11-2; CDR3: CASSLGRAQRGYTF; DNA: TGTGCCAGCAGCTTAGGTCGGGCCCAGAGGGGCTACACCTTC
J: TRBJ2-5; size: .; length: 15; D: .; V: TRBV7-3; CDR3: CASSLTIGGQETQYF; DNA: TGTGCCAGCAGCTTAACGATTGGCGGCCAAGAGACCCAGTACTTC
J: TRBJ1-4; size: once; length: 16; D: .; V: TRBV4-1; CDR3: CASSQAGQTTNEKLFF; DNA: TGCGCCAGCAGCCAAGCCGGACAGACAACTAATGAAAAACTGTTTTTT
J: TRBJ2-7; size: .; length: 16; D: .; V: TRBV4-1; CDR3: CASSPILKGSTYEQYF; DNA: TGCGCCAGCAGCCCAATCCTAAAGGGGTCAACCTACGAGCAGTACTTC